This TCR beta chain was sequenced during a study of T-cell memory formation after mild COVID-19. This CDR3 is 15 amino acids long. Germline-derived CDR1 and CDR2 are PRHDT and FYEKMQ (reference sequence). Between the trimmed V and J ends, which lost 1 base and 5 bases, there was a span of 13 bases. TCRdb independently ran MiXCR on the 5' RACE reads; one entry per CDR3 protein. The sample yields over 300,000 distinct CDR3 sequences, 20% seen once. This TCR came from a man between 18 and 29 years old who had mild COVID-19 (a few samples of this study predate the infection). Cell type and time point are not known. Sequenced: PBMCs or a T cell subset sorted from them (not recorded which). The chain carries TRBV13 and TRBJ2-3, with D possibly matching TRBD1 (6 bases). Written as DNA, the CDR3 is TGTGCCAGCAGCTTAGAGGGGGACCAGGAAGATACGCAGTATTTT. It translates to CASSLEGDQEDTQYF.